This is a list of T cell receptor beta chains from one sample in a study of response to subunit inactivated influenza vaccine. TCRdb called the RT-PCR reads again in MiXCR, with one record for every CDR3 protein. The sample consists of a few hundred thousand distinct CDR3 sequences, 10% to 11% of them appearing once. Sequencing used PBMCs from blood, obtained roughly 48 days after vaccination. The receptors here all came from a man aged 50-59 years who received an inactivated influenza vaccine. Both conserved end residues are part of each CDR3. Fields, in order: D gene, V gene, J gene, clone size, CDR3 protein, CDR3 DNA. D genes are given only for firm matches. The size of a clone is reported for some rows only, either as once, few or many, or as a class for expanded clones.

>TRBD2|TRBV7-3|TRBJ2-3|NA
CASSQAGIHTDTQYF
TGTGCCAGCAGCCAAGCGGGAATCCACACAGATACGCAGTATTTT
>NA|TRBV4-2|TRBJ1-2|NA
CASSQDSGANYGYTF
TGTGCCAGCAGCCAAGATTCGGGGGCTAACTATGGCTACACCTTC
>NA|TRBV12-3/TRBV12-4|TRBJ1-1|NA
CASRSDSNTEAFF
TGTGCCAGCAGATCCGACTCGAACACTGAAGCTTTCTTT
>TRBD2|TRBV12-3/TRBV12-4|TRBJ2-1|few
CASSRTSGYYNEQFF
TGTGCCAGCAGTCGGACTAGCGGTTACTACAATGAGCAGTTCTTC
>TRBD1|TRBV7-8|TRBJ1-4|few
CASSPRTGVNEKLFF
TGTGCCAGCAGCCCGCGGACAGGGGTTAATGAAAAACTGTTTTTT
>TRBD2|TRBV7-8|TRBJ2-7|few
CASSILAEGVYEQYF
TGTGCCAGCAGCATACTAGCGGAGGGGGTTTACGAGCAGTACTTC
>NA|TRBV27|TRBJ2-7|NA
CASSFRAQDEQYF
TGTGCCAGCAGTTTTCGGGCCCAGGACGAGCAGTACTTC
>NA|TRBV29-1|TRBJ1-4|few
CSVDWREKLFF
TGCAGCGTTGATTGGCGGGAAAAACTGTTTTTT
>NA|TRBV6-1|TRBJ2-2|NA
CASSPRRLQDTGELFF
TGTGCCAGCAGCCCAAGGAGACTGCAGGACACCGGGGAGCTGTTTTTT
>NA|TRBV7-2|TRBJ2-5|NA
CASGNQETQYF
TGTGCCAGCGGTAACCAAGAGACCCAGTACTTC
>NA|TRBV3-1|TRBJ2-7|few
CASRLLSSASYEQYF
TGTGCCAGCAGGCTCTTGAGCAGCGCCTCCTACGAGCAGTACTTC
>NA|TRBV28|TRBJ1-6|NA
CASSLRDFNSPLHF
TGTGCCAGCAGTTTACGGGACTTTAATTCACCCCTCCACTTT
>TRBD2|TRBV27|TRBJ2-1|NA
CASSPVAGHEQFF
TGTGCCAGCAGCCCGGTAGCGGGCCATGAGCAGTTCTTC
>NA|TRBV7-8|TRBJ2-7|many
CASSLGSDYEQYF
TGTGCCAGCAGCTTGGGATCTGACTACGAGCAGTACTTC
>NA|TRBV12-3/TRBV12-4|TRBJ1-1|NA
CASSRRLRSKDTEAFF
TGTGCCAGCAGCCGAAGGCTCCGCAGCAAGGACACTGAAGCTTTCTTT
>TRBD2|TRBV20-1|TRBJ2-7|many
CSARVSGRSEQYF
TGCAGTGCTAGAGTTAGCGGGAGGTCTGAGCAGTACTTC
>TRBD1|TRBV2|TRBJ2-1|NA
CASSMRQGIEGEQFF
TGTGCCAGCAGTATGCGACAGGGGATTGAAGGCGAGCAGTTCTTC
>TRBD1|TRBV7-9|TRBJ1-2|NA
CASSQTGTGDGYTF
TGTGCCAGCAGCCAAACCGGGACAGGGGATGGCTACACCTTC
>TRBD2|TRBV29-1|TRBJ2-2|few
CSVGRGDTGELFF
TGCAGCGTGGGGCGGGGGGACACCGGGGAGCTGTTTTTT
>NA|TRBV11-2|TRBJ2-5|NA
CASSPSMTPGETQYF
TGTGCCAGCAGCCCCTCCATGACACCGGGGGAGACCCAGTACTTC
>TRBD2|TRBV7-2|TRBJ2-6|NA
CASRLGRAGANVLTF
TGTGCCAGCAGACTCGGGAGGGCTGGGGCCAACGTCCTGACTTTC
>NA|TRBV12-3/TRBV12-4|TRBJ2-1|NA
CASSFWSDNEQFF
TGTGCCAGCAGTTTTTGGAGTGACAATGAGCAGTTCTTC
>TRBD1|TRBV7-2|TRBJ2-5|few
CASSRMGRGQLETQYF
TGTGCCAGCAGTAGGATGGGAAGGGGGCAATTGGAGACCCAGTACTTC
>TRBD1|TRBV4-2|TRBJ2-7|few
CASSQETGGDYYEQYF
TGTGCCAGCAGCCAGGAAACAGGGGGCGATTACTACGAGCAGTACTTC
>NA|TRBV20-1|TRBJ2-3|NA
CSARPLSGARTDTQYF
TGCAGTGCTAGACCACTTTCGGGGGCGCGGACAGATACGCAGTATTTT
>TRBD2|TRBV6-1|TRBJ2-1|NA
CASSHGLAGRENEQFF
TGTGCCAGCAGCCACGGACTAGCGGGAAGGGAGAATGAGCAGTTCTTC